The clone carrying this T cell receptor (beta chain) showed up many times. Its target is unknown. The CDR3 covers 14 residues. V was pared by 5 bases and J by 0 bases, with 7 bases between. This sample was included in a study of identical twins. Whole-study findings and limits: Sequences that were out-of-frame, alpha and twin-shared displayed an excess of low generation probability. Zero-insertion analyses might be partly confounded by invariant T cells like MAIT and iNKT.

TCRdb re-derived calls from the 5' RACE reads in MiXCR, one entry per CDR3 protein. Counted here are 280,000 or so distinct CDR3 sequences, more than 6.5% occurring once; the ten biggest clones make up 2.1%. These data are also associated with another study on yellow fever vaccine responses in identical twins.

The chain employs TRBV12-3 or TRBV12-4 and TRBJ2-2; D ambiguous. The origin of this receptor is a woman aged 18-30 years in good health. The material sequenced was memory (CD45RO+) T cells sorted from blood. Written as DNA, the CDR3 is TGTGCCAGCAGTATACCTCCGAACACCGGGGAGCTGTTTTTT. This gives the protein CASSIPPNTGELFF.